The 19 T cell receptor beta chains in this list originate from one sample, sequenced in a study of T-cell reconstitution after alpha-beta-depleted transplantation in children. For TCRbeta, the library was prepared with unique molecular identifiers. TCRdb reprocessed the PCR reads via MiXCR and lists one record per CDR3 protein. The sample includes fewer than 200,000 distinct CDR3 sequences, about 6.4% of them seen just once. Sequenced material: PBMCs from the stem cell graft donor, taken from the stem cell graft. Receptors originate from a human donor who donated a stem cell graft to a child with Wiskott-Aldrich syndrome.

The rearrangement links TRBV15 to TRBJ2-7, with 7 bases matching TRBD1. The CDR3 totals 14 residues. V was pared by 1 base and J by 2 bases, with 2 bases of the junction left unmatched. In germline, CDR1 is LNHNV, CDR2 YYDKDF (reference sequence). The CDR3 bases are TGTGCCACCAGCAGAGGAGGGGGCCCCTACGAGCAGTACTTC. Translation: CATSRGGGPYEQYF. The full variable domain, rest sourced from reference TRBV15 and TRBJ2-7, is DAMVIQNPRYQVTQFGKPVTLSCSQTLNHNVMYWYQQKSSQAPKLLFHYYDKDFNNEADTPDNFQSRRPNTSFCFLDIRSPGLGDTAMYLCATSRGGGPYEQYFGPGTRLTVT.

This clonotype was counted ten times or more. The chain combines TRBV5-1 with TRBJ2-3; D unresolved. The V end was cut by 3 bases, the J end by 1 base, with 12 bases between. Germline lookup yields CDR1 SGHRS and CDR2 YFSETQ. The CDR3 length is 15 residues. CDR3 region: CASSSRLVRTDTQYF. CDR3 nucleotide sequence: TGCGCCAGCAGCTCCCGACTGGTTCGCACAGATACGCAGTATTTT.

A few counts support this clonotype. CDR3 in DNA: TGTGCCAGTAAGGTAGGGAATGAGCAGTTCTTC. Translated, it gives CASKVGNEQFF. The J gene is TRBJ2-1, the V gene TRBV3-1, with D uncertain. The V end lost 9 bases, the J end lost 7 bases, and 10 bases lay between the germline ends. The CDR3 runs to 11 residues. Germline V CDR1 and CDR2: LGHDT, YNNKEL (reference sequence).

This clonotype showed up just a few times. V is TRBV7-2 and J is TRBJ2-7, with D hard to call. The CDR3 is 11 residues long. The V gene lost 5 bases and the J gene lost 5 bases, with 7 bases spanning the gap. Looked up from germline, CDR1 is SGHTA and CDR2 is FQGNSA. This CDR3 reads CASSPRDEQYF. Here the CDR3 DNA reads TGTGCCAGCAGCCCTCGGGACGAGCAGTACTTC. Complete variable domain (other parts from reference TRBV7-2 and TRBJ2-7): GAGVSQSPSNKVTEKGKDVELRCDPISGHTALYWYRQSLGQGLEFLIYFQGNSAPDKSGLPSDRFSAERTGGSVSTLTIQRTQQEDSAVYLCASSPRDEQYFGPGTRLTVT.

This clonotype was observed a few times. The gene calls are TRBV7-2 and TRBJ2-7; D possibly corresponds to TRBD2 (5 bases). Germline CDR1 is SGHTA and CDR2 is FQGNSA. V lost 0 bases and J 1 base, leaving 16 bases between the germline ends. The CDR3 loop spans 17 amino acids. The CDR3 reads CASSLAASAGGSYEQYF. Here the CDR3 DNA reads TGTGCCAGCAGCTTAGCGGCGTCAGCAGGAGGATCCTACGAGCAGTACTTC.

In this sample, this clonotype turned up many times. CDR3 in DNA: TGCAGTGCCAGTCGGACAGGGGCACCGGACACTGAAGCTTTCTTT. Translated, it gives CSASRTGAPDTEAFF. The chain has TRBV20-1 and TRBJ1-1; TRBD1 matches at 9 bases. There are 15 residues in the CDR3. V was clipped by 6 bases and J by 3 bases; unmatched bases: 11. Germline CDR1 and CDR2: DFQATT and SNEGSKA (reference sequence).

The rearrangement links TRBV11-3 to TRBJ2-5; 7 bases line up with TRBD1. J lost 2 bases, V lost 2 bases, and 2 bases had no gene match. Germline V gene sequence: CDR1 SGHNT, CDR2 YENEEA. The CDR3 length is 14 residues. The CDR3 region has the DNA TGTGCCAGCAGCTTAAAGGGACAGCAAGAGACCCAGTACTTC. Translated, it gives CASSLKGQQETQYF.

This clonotype has a count of ten or more. The CDR3 region has the DNA TGCAGCGTTGCTGAGACTAGGTACGACTACGAGCAGTACTTC. It codes for CSVAETRYDYEQYF. The J gene is TRBJ2-7, the V gene TRBV29-1; the D gene is possibly TRBD2 (6 bases). Trimming removed 4 bases at V and 3 bases at J, with 16 bases between. Germline V gene lookup returns CDR1 SQVTM and CDR2 ANQGSEA. The CDR3 totals 14 residues.

The CDR3 DNA reads TGTGCCAGCAGCTTAAGAATGGGGAGCTCCTACAATGAGCAGTTCTTC. Translated: CASSLRMGSSYNEQFF. V usage is TRBV7-2 and J usage is TRBJ2-1; D perhaps matches TRBD2 (5 bases). The germline gives CDR1 SGHTA, CDR2 FQGNSA. Trimming shortened V by 2 bases and J by 0 bases, and 11 bases separated the two germline ends. This CDR3 has 16 amino acids.

This clonotype was detected many times. The gene calls are TRBV7-2 and TRBJ1-2; D may be TRBD1 (6 bases). V lost 5 bases and J lost 8, with 12 bases in between. The CDR3 totals 12 residues. Germline loops: CDR1 SGHTA, CDR2 FQGNSA. CDR3 loop: CASSPAGVGYTF. The CDR3 DNA sequence: TGTGCCAGCAGCCCAGCAGGGGTAGGCTACACCTTC.

This clonotype was detected a few times. The CDR3 protein is CASSQQGVEQFF. DNA for the CDR3: TGTGCCAGCTCCCAACAGGGGGTTGAGCAGTTCTTC. The V and J genes are TRBV18 and TRBJ2-1; TRBD1 agrees at 8 bases. CDR1 is KGHSH and CDR2 is LQKENI in the germline V gene. This CDR3 has 12 amino acids. Germline trimming cut 6 bases from V and 9 bases from J; bases unmatched to any gene: 4.

This clonotype was detected only a few times. The chain carries TRBV2 and TRBJ2-5, with 7 bases aligning to TRBD1. The length of the CDR3 is 15 residues. Germline CDR1 SNHLY, CDR2 FYNNEI. Trimming removed 4 bases from V and 1 base from J; junction bases left unmatched: 6. Written as DNA, the CDR3 is TGTGCCAGCAGTGCACACAGGGGAGTCCAAGAGACCCAGTACTTC. Its translation: CASSAHRGVQETQYF. Variable domain in full (rest from reference TRBV2 and TRBJ2-5): EPEVTQTPSHQVTQMGQEVILRCVPISNHLYFYWYRQILGQKVEFLVSFYNNEISEKSEIFDDQFSVERPDGSNFTLKIRSTKLEDSAMYFCASSAHRGVQETQYFGPGTRLLVL.

At least ten counts were recorded for this clonotype. This chain links TRBV5-1 with TRBJ2-7; tentatively, D is TRBD2 (6 bases). This CDR3 spans 16 amino acids. With 3 bases removed from V and 0 bases from J, the gap between germline ends came to 16 bases. In germline, CDR1 is SGHRS, CDR2 YFSETQ. Here the CDR3 reads CASSSTTAGVSYEQYF. Written as DNA, the CDR3 is TGCGCCAGCAGCTCGACAACAGCGGGTGTCTCCTACGAGCAGTACTTC.

There are many counts of this clonotype. The gene calls are TRBV12-3 or TRBV12-4 and TRBJ2-7; D perhaps matches TRBD1 (5 bases). Trimming cost V 0 bases and J 4 bases, with 13 bases left between them. The CDR3 is 15 residues long. The CDR3 protein is CASSLALRGIYEQYF. The CDR3 DNA sequence: TGTGCCAGCAGTTTAGCGCTTAGGGGAATATACGAGCAGTACTTC.

This clonotype was seen many times. The chain employs TRBV24-1 and TRBJ1-5; TRBD1 might be the D (5 bases). Germline V gene data show CDR1 as KGHDR and CDR2 as SFDVKD. Trimming took 6 bases from V and 6 from J, leaving 8 bases between them. This CDR3 is 12 amino acids long. The CDR3 region is CATSRGSQPQHF. For the CDR3, the DNA is TGTGCCACCAGTAGGGGAAGTCAGCCCCAGCATTTT.

In its sample, this clonotype was seen many times. The genes are TRBV29-1 and TRBJ1-2, with 9 positions matching TRBD1. After removal of 4 bases from V and 4 bases from J, the junction contained 4 bases not matched to a gene. Germline values: CDR1 SQVTM, CDR2 ANQGSEA. CDR3 length: 13 amino acids. CDR3 amino acids: CSVAGQGSYGYTF. The CDR3 DNA reads TGCAGCGTTGCGGGACAGGGCAGCTATGGCTACACCTTC.

Points on this clonotype: This clone may be a read error of a much larger clone one base away. This chain connects TRBV5-1 to TRBJ2-1; D is perhaps TRBD1 or TRBD2 (5 bases each). Germline V lookup: CDR1 SGHRS, CDR2 YFSETQ. CDR3 length: 13 residues. CDR3 in DNA: TGCGCCAGCAGCTGGGGACGGTACAATGTGCAGTTCTTC. Its protein is CASSWGRYNVQFF.

The rearrangement links TRBV15 to TRBJ2-7; 8 positions match TRBD1. Germline assignment: CDR1 LNHNV and CDR2 YYDKDF (reference sequence). The CDR3 contains 15 residues. J was trimmed by 2 bases and V by 1 base; bases with no gene match: 4. The CDR3 DNA is TGTGCCACCAGCAGAGCTGGACAGGGAACCTACGAGCAGTACTTC. It is translated as CATSRAGQGTYEQYF. The complete variable domain, with remaining parts taken from reference TRBV15 and TRBJ2-7, reads DAMVIQNPRYQVTQFGKPVTLSCSQTLNHNVMYWYQQKSSQAPKLLFHYYDKDFNNEADTPDNFQSRRPNTSFCFLDIRSPGLGDTAMYLCATSRAGQGTYEQYFGPGTRLTVT.

This clonotype was picked up many times. The V call is TRBV12-3 or TRBV12-4, the J call TRBJ2-2, with D tentatively TRBD2 (5 bases). The CDR3 consists of 13 residues. V was cut by 8 bases and J by 5 bases, with 12 bases left in between. CDR3 residues: CASSPPGTGELFF. The CDR3, as DNA: TGTGCCAGCTCCCCCCCGGGAACCGGGGAGCTGTTTTTT.